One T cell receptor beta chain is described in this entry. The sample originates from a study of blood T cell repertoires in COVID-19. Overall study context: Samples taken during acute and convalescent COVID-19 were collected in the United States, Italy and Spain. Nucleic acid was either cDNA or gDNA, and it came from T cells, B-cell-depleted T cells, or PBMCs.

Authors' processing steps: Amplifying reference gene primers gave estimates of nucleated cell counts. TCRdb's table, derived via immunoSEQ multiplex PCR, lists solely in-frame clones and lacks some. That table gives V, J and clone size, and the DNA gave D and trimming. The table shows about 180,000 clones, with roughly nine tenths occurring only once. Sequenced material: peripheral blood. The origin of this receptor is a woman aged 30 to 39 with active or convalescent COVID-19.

The CDR3, as DNA: TGCGCCAGCAGCTCAGGCGGGACCTCGAACACTGAAGCTTTCTTT. Translating gives CASSSGGTSNTEAFF. This rearrangement joins TRBV5-1 to TRBJ1-1; possible D gene TRBD1, 5 bases. The CDR3 extends over 15 amino acids. Per germline, CDR1 SGHRS and CDR2 YFSETQ. V was pared by 3 bases and J by 1 base, with 13 bases between. Drawing the rest from reference TRBV5-1 and TRBJ1-1, the complete variable domain is KAGVTQTPRYLIKTRGQQVTLSCSPISGHRSVSWYQQTPGQGLQFLFEYFSETQRNKGNFPGRFSGRQFSNSRSEMNVSTLELGDSALYLCASSSGGTSNTEAFFGQGTRLTVV.